A selection of T cell receptor beta chains follows, all from one sample in a study of metastatic and nonmetastatic thyroid tumors. Using MiXCR, TCRdb re-called clones from the PCR reads. The table lists 75,000 to 100,000 clones, about 13% of them singletons. Source material: blood. The receptors here all came from a female donor with papillary thyroid cancer or a benign thyroid nodule (not recorded which). Some clones in this sample may be carry-over from other donors' samples. Both conserved end residues are trimmed from each CDR3.

j_call v_call cdr3_aa
TRBJ1-2 TRBV7-2 ASSLAWGAENYGYT
TRBJ2-3 TRBV3-1 ASSHVTGHSTDTQY
TRBJ1-6 TRBV6-1 ASSEIDSSSSYNSPLH
TRBJ1-4 TRBV4-2 ASSPSNVGKNEKLF
TRBJ2-6 TRBV10-2 ASSWDRGISGANVLT
TRBJ1-1 TRBV9 ASSARVNAEAF
TRBJ2-1 TRBV7-2 ASSFYYNEQF
TRBJ2-3 TRBV9 ASSFTDTQY
TRBJ2-7 TRBV28 ASRGQGGSYEQY
TRBJ2-3 TRBV5-1 ASSLTTLMTDTQY
TRBJ2-1 TRBV5-1 ASSLELAGGPNEQF
TRBJ2-1 TRBV6-5 ASSPGLAGVRVQNEEF
TRBJ2-7 TRBV12-3/TRBV12-4 ASSFGTSYEQY
TRBJ1-2 TRBV4-1 ASSQADDKANYGYT
TRBJ2-1 TRBV9 ASSVEGHNEQF
TRBJ2-7 TRBV30 AWGIQGLYEQY
TRBJ2-1 TRBV5-6 ASSLGPNEQF
TRBJ1-2 TRBV7-2 ASILVQQANYGCT
TRBJ2-7 TRBV12-3/TRBV12-4 ASSFGARSYEQY
TRBJ2-7 TRBV28 VSTLGLGSYEQY
TRBJ1-1 TRBV5-8 ASAFGTEAF
TRBJ1-1 TRBV11-1 ASSIRQGGTAF
TRBJ2-1 TRBV7-9 ASSFGVGGSRNEQF
TRBJ1-6 TRBV6-4 ASRTDGILNSPLH
TRBJ2-2 TRBV28 ASSYPAGGVSGELF
TRBJ2-7 TRBV18 ASSRDPFAEQY
TRBJ1-1 TRBV28 AALGSNTEAF
TRBJ2-1 TRBV20-1 GARDLGVAGAYNEQS
TRBJ1-1 TRBV7-9 ASSSTLGTEAF
TRBJ2-1 TRBV11-3 ASSLEAYNEQF
TRBJ2-5 TRBV2 ASSLTRTGQETQY
TRBJ2-6 TRBV20-1 SAREQVFAQGANVLT
TRBJ2-7 TRBV4-1 ASSQEASGSYEQY
TRBJ2-2 TRBV28 ASLGTGVYTGELF
TRBJ1-5 TRBV6-1 ASKGLGFNQPQH
TRBJ2-4 TRBV19 ASSMAREAKNIQY
TRBJ2-3 TRBV10-3 AISESRGLDTDTQY
TRBJ2-1 TRBV19 ASKTGLAGGIYNEQF
TRBJ2-7 TRBV4-1 ASSQVLAGGPWEQY
TRBJ2-5 TRBV5-4 ASSLTGFQETQY
TRBJ2-1 TRBV19 ASSICGGQVANF
TRBJ1-1 TRBV18 ASSPGTGVTEAF
TRBJ2-2 TRBV11-2 ASSAGTRVTGELF
TRBJ1-2 TRBV6-1 ASQRRGANYGYT
TRBJ1-4 TRBV29-1 SGGHNEKLF
TRBJ2-1 TRBV27 ASRNTQPGNNEQF
TRBJ2-1 TRBV20-1 SARELAGVGNEQF
TRBJ2-1 TRBV3-1 ASSLRASYNEQF
TRBJ2-2 TRBV11-1 ASSLEGTRSTGELF
TRBJ2-2 TRBV12-3/TRBV12-4 ASSFDTGTHTGELF
TRBJ2-6 TRBV30 AWSVHRGASGANVLT
TRBJ1-3 TRBV27 ASSSPGGNTIY
TRBJ2-3 TRBV6-6 ASSYSRGGRPNTQY
TRBJ2-1 TRBV9 ASSVGTSGSIGEQF